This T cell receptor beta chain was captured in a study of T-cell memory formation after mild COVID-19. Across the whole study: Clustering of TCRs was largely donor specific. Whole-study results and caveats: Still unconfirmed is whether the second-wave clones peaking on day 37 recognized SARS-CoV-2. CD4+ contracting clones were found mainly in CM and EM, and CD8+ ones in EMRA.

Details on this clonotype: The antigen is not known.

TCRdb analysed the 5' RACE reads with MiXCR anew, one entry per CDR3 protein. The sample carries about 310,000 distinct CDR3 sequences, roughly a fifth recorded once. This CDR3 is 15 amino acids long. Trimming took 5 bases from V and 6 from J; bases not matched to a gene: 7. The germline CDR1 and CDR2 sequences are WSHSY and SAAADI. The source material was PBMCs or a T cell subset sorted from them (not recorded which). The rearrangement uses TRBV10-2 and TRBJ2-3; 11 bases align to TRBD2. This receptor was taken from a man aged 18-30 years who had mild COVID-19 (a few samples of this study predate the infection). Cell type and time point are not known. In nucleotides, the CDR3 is TGCGCCAGCAGTCAATCACTAGCGGGGGCCGATACGCAGTATTTT. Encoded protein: CASSQSLAGADTQYF.